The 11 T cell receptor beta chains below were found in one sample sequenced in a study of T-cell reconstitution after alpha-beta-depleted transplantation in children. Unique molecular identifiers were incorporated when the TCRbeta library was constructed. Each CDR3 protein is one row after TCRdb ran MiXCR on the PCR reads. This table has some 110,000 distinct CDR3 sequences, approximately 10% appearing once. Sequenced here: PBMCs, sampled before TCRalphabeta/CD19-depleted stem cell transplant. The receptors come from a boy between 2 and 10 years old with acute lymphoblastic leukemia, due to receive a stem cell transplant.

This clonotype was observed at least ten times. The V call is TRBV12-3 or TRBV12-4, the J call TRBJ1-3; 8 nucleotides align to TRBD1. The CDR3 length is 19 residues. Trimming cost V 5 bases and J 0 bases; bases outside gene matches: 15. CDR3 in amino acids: CASSLDMTGVGFSGNTIYF. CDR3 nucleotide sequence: TGTGCCAGCAGTCTCGATATGACAGGGGTGGGCTTCTCTGGAAACACCATATATTTT.

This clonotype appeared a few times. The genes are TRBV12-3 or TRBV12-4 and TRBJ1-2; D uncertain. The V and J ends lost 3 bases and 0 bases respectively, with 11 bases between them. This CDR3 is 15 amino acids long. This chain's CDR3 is CASSFPGGANYGYTF. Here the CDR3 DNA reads TGTGCCAGCAGTTTCCCCGGAGGCGCTAACTATGGCTACACCTTC.

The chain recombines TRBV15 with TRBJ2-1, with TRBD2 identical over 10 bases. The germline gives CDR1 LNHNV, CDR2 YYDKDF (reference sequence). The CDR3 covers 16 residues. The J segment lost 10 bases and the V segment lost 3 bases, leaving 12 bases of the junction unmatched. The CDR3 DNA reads TGTGCCACCAGCAGTGATGAACTAGCGGGACCCGGGGAGCAGTTCTTC. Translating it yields CATSSDELAGPGEQFF.

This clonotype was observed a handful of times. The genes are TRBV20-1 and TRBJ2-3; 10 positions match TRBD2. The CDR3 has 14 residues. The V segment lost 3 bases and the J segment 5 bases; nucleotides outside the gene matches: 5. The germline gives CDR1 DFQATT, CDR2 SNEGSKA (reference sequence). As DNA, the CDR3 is TGCAGTGCTAGCCTAAGACTAGCGGGAGATACGCAGTATTTT. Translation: CSASLRLAGDTQYF.

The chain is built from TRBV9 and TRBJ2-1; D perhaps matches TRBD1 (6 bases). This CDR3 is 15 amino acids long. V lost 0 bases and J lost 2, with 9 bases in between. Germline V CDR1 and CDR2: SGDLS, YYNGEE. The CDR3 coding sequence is TGTGCCAGCAGCGTAGGGACAGTAGCCTACAATGAGCAGTTCTTC. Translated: CASSVGTVAYNEQFF.

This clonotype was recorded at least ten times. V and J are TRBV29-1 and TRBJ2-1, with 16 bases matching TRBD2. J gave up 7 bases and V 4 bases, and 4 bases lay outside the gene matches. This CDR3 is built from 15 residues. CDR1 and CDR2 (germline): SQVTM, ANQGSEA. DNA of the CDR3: TGCAGCGTTGTGGGGACTAGCGGGAGGGGGAATGAGCAGTTCTTC. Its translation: CSVVGTSGRGNEQFF.

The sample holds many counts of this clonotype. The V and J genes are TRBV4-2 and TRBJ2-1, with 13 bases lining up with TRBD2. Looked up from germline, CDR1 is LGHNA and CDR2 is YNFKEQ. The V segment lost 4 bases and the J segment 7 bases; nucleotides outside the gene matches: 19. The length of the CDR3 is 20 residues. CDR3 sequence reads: CASSRRRTSGSIGGGNEQFF. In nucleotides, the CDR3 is TGTGCCAGCAGCCGCCGTCGGACTAGCGGGAGTATAGGAGGGGGGAATGAGCAGTTCTTC.

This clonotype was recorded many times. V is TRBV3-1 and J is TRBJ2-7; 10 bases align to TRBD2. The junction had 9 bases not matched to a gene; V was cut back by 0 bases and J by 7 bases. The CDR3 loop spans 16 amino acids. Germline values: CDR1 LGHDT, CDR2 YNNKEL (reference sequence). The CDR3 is CASSQDTAGGRSEQYF. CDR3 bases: TGTGCCAGCAGCCAAGATACAGCGGGAGGGCGGTCGGAGCAGTACTTC.

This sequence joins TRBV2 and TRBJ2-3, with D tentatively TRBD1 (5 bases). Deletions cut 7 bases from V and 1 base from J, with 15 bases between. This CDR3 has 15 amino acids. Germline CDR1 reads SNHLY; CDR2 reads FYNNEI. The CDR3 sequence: CASTVVGRGTDTQYF. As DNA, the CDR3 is TGTGCCAGCACCGTTGTGGGGCGTGGCACAGATACGCAGTATTTT.

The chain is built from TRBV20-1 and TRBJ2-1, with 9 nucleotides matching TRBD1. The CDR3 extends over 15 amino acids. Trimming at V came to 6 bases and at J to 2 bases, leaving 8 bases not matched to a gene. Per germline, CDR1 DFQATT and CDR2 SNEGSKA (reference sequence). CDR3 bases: TGCAGTGCCCCAACAGGGGGCGCGGCCTACAATGAGCAGTTCTTC. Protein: CSAPTGGAAYNEQFF.

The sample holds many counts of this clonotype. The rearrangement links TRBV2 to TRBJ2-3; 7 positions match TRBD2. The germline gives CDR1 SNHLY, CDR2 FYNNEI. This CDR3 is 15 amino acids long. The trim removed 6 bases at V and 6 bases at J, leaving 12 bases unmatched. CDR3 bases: TGTGCCAGCAGCCCGGGGGGAGCGAGTACGGATACGCAGTATTTT. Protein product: CASSPGGASTDTQYF.